The 19 T cell receptor beta chains reported below all come from one sample, sequenced in a study of blood T cell repertoires in COVID-19. Method: immunoSEQ multiplex PCR; TCRdb's copy keeps in-frame clones and lacks some. The sample contains about 200,000 clones, approximately 82% of which appear only once. The sample consisted of peripheral blood. Receptors were obtained from a man aged 45-65 years with active or convalescent COVID-19.

This clone was picked up a small number of times. J is TRBJ2-4 and V is TRBV28, with D unresolved. CDR1 is MDHEN, CDR2 SYDVKM, per germline. CDR3 size: 17 residues. V was pared by 10 bases and J by 0 bases, with 22 bases between. For the CDR3, the DNA is TGTGCCACACAGCAGTCCCCTCTACCCCTAGCCAAAAACATTCAGTACTTC. Its protein is CATQQSPLPLAKNIQYF.

The chain links TRBV10-2 to TRBJ1-4; D is unresolved. V lost 6 bases, J lost 6 bases, and 8 bases lay in between. The CDR3 spans 12 residues. CDR1 WSHSY and CDR2 SAAADI come from the germline V gene. DNA of the CDR3: TGCGCCAGCAGCGTATTTCATGAAAAACTGTTTTTT. It encodes CASSVFHEKLFF.

V is TRBV5-5 and J is TRBJ1-3, with D tentatively TRBD1 (6 bases). V lost 2 bases to trimming and J lost 7 bases, with 28 bases between them. The germline gives CDR1 SGHKS, CDR2 YYEKEE (reference sequence). CDR3 length: 19 residues. DNA for the CDR3: TGTGCCAGCAGCTTTACGTTGTACGGGACACCGCTGGAACGGAACACCATATATTTT. Amino acids: CASSFTLYGTPLERNTIYF.

The chain carries TRBV28 and TRBJ1-1, with D unresolved. CDR1 is MDHEN, CDR2 SYDVKM, per germline. The CDR3 is 13 amino acids. Trimming shortened V by 3 bases and J by 1 base, and 6 bases separated the two germline ends. Written as DNA, the CDR3 is TGTGCCAGCAGTTTTCCAGGGAACACTGAAGCTTTCTTT. It specifies CASSFPGNTEAFF.

The rearrangement links TRBV4-3 to TRBJ1-1, with 7 bases matching TRBD1. The CDR3 is 15 amino acids. V gave up 4 bases and J gave up 8 bases; unmatched junction bases: 13. CDR1 LGHNA and CDR2 YSLEER come from the germline V gene. The CDR3 protein is CASSLGQVGWEEAFF. CDR3 sequence (DNA): TGCGCCAGCAGCCTTGGACAGGTCGGATGGGAAGAAGCTTTCTTT.

The chain has TRBV3-1 (or the pseudogene TRBV3-2) and TRBJ2-7, with 8 bases identical to TRBD2. This CDR3 comprises 14 residues. After removal of 5 bases from V and 7 bases from J, the junction contained 10 bases not matched to a gene. From germline, CDR1 is LGHDT and CDR2 YNNKEL (reference sequence). The CDR3 here is CASSVGLALLEQYF. The CDR3 DNA is TGTGCCAGCAGCGTCGGACTAGCCCTATTGGAGCAGTACTTC.

The chain employs TRBV10-3 and TRBJ2-7, with TRBD1 identical over 8 bases. The germline gives CDR1 ENHRY, CDR2 SYGVKD. The CDR3 covers 12 residues. V shed 9 bases and J 7 bases; nucleotides not matched to a gene: 8. In DNA, the CDR3 is TGTGCCATTGACCAGGGGGCTGGGGAGCAGTACTTC. Its protein is CAIDQGAGEQYF.

This chain links TRBV7-2 with TRBJ2-7, with TRBD2 matching over 8 bases. This CDR3 is built from 15 residues. The ends lost 5 bases at V and 2 bases at J; junction bases unmatched: 8. Germline-derived CDR1 and CDR2 are SGHTA and FQGNSA. This CDR3 reads CASSLGVAGTYEQYF. The CDR3, as DNA: TGTGCCAGCAGCCTAGGTGTAGCGGGAACCTACGAGCAGTACTTC.

The rearrangement links TRBV4-1 to TRBJ1-4, with 8 bases aligning to TRBD1. V lost 0 bases to trimming and J lost 5 bases; unmatched junction nucleotides: 5. The CDR3 covers 16 residues. Germline CDR1 and CDR2: MGHRA and YSYEKL. The CDR3 nucleotides are TGCGCCAGCAGCCAAGAGGGCCACAGGGGGAATGAAAAACTGTTTTTT. It yields the protein CASSQEGHRGNEKLFF.

This clone showed up just once. This chain connects TRBV7-2 to TRBJ2-2; D is possibly TRBD1 (5 bases). Trimming removed 5 bases from V and 4 bases from J, with 14 bases in between. Looked up from germline, CDR1 is SGHTA and CDR2 is FQGNSA. The CDR3 consists of 15 residues. CDR3 nucleotide sequence: TGTGCCAGCAGCCCCCGACAGCAGGGCACCGGGGAGCTGTTTTTT. Encoded protein: CASSPRQQGTGELFF.

The rearrangement uses TRBV6-5 and TRBJ1-4; 9 bases line up with TRBD1. This CDR3 spans 15 amino acids. V dropped 5 bases and J dropped 10; count of bases not matched to a gene: 11. Per the germline V gene, CDR1 is MNHEY and CDR2 is SVGAGI. In DNA, the CDR3 is TGTGCCAGCAGTCCTCCGGACAGGGGATTCGGAAAACTGTTTTTT. It is translated as CASSPPDRGFGKLFF.

The rearrangement links TRBV6-6 to TRBJ1-2, with D maybe TRBD1 (6 bases). Trimming stripped 4 bases from V and 4 bases from J, with 16 bases between. Germline CDR1 is MNHNY and CDR2 is SVGAGI (reference sequence). There are 15 residues in the CDR3. CDR3 DNA sequence: TGTGCCAGCAGTTCACCAGGGGCCACCAGCTATGGCTACACCTTC. It codes for CASSSPGATSYGYTF.

V is TRBV18 and J is TRBJ2-3; the D gene is possibly TRBD1 (5 bases). V lost 0 bases and J 2 bases, leaving 9 bases between the germline ends. This CDR3 spans 15 amino acids. CDR1 is KGHSH, CDR2 LQKENI, per germline. The CDR3 nucleotides are TGTGCCAGCTCACCACCGTCCAGGGCCACAGATACGCAGTATTTT. Its translation: CASSPPSRATDTQYF. The full variable domain, its missing parts supplied by reference TRBV18 and TRBJ2-3, is NAGVMQNPRHLVRRRGQEARLRCSPMKGHSHVYWYRQLPEEGLKFMVYLQKENIIDESGMPKERFSAEFPKEGPSILRIQQVVRGDSAAYFCASSPPSRATDTQYFGPGTRLTVL.

This chain uses TRBV7-9 with TRBJ2-5, with 8 bases identical to TRBD2. The CDR3 sequence is 14 residues long. Germline V CDR1 and CDR2: SEHNR, FQNEAQ (reference sequence). The V and J ends lost 5 bases and 2 bases, in that order; junction bases with no gene match: 4. This CDR3 reads CASSPGLAQETQYF. DNA for the CDR3: TGTGCCAGCAGCCCAGGACTAGCACAAGAGACCCAGTACTTC.

V gene TRBV11-2 combines with J gene TRBJ2-7; D is ambiguous. CDR3 size: 13 residues. Between the trimmed V and J ends, which lost 1 base and 6 bases, there was a span of 10 bases. The V gene's germline CDR1 is SGHAT and CDR2 FQNNGV. Here the CDR3 DNA reads TGTGCCAGCAGCTTAGTCCCCGCCGGCGAGCAGTACTTC. This gives the protein CASSLVPAGEQYF.

CDR3 in amino acids: CASSLGPSGYTDTQYF. The CDR3 DNA follows: TGTGCCAGCAGCTTGGGTCCTAGCGGGTACACAGATACGCAGTATTTT. V is TRBV5-6 and J is TRBJ2-3, with 8 nucleotides matching TRBD2. The germline V gene encodes CDR1 SGHDT and CDR2 YYEEEE. J gave up 2 bases and V 0 bases, and 5 bases lay outside the gene matches. The CDR3 length is 16 residues.

For the CDR3, the DNA is TGTGCCAGCAGCTTCGACAGGCCTTACTCTGGAAACACCATATATTTT. The encoded protein is CASSFDRPYSGNTIYF. The rearrangement joins TRBV7-8 to TRBJ1-3, with TRBD1 as a possible D gene (6 bases). The germline V and J ends were trimmed by 3 bases and 0 bases, with 12 bases remaining between them. CDR3 length: 16 residues. The germline CDR1 and CDR2 sequences are SGHVS and FQNEAQ.

The chain links TRBV19 to TRBJ1-2, with D perhaps matching TRBD1 (5 bases). CDR1 and CDR2 (germline): LNHDA, SQIVND (reference sequence). With 3 bases removed from V and 5 bases from J, the gap between germline ends came to 10 bases. This CDR3 spans 13 amino acids. The CDR3 reads CASSMEGRYGYTF. The CDR3 DNA reads as TGTGCCAGTAGTATGGAGGGGAGGTATGGCTACACCTTC.

The rearrangement joins TRBV15 to TRBJ1-5; 7 positions match TRBD1. Germline loops: CDR1 LNHNV, CDR2 YYDKDF (reference sequence). Germline trimming cut 6 bases from V and 7 bases from J; bases unmatched to any gene: 12. This CDR3 has 15 amino acids. The CDR3 is CATSKNAGGWQPQHF. CDR3 sequence (DNA): TGTGCCACCAGTAAAAATGCAGGGGGTTGGCAGCCCCAGCATTTT.